What follows is one T cell receptor (beta chain) and its context. The record originates from a study of blood T cell repertoires in COVID-19. The germline V gene has CDR1 LGHNA and CDR2 YSLEER. The CDR3 is 16 residues long. J lost 10 bases, V lost 0 bases, and 8 bases had no gene match. Profiled with immunoSEQ multiplex PCR; TCRdb holds only in-frame clones, not every one. The sample has under 150,000 clones; about 91% are singletons. Sequenced material: peripheral blood. V is TRBV4-3 and J is TRBJ1-6, with 8 bases matching TRBD1. The receptor was derived from a human donor in a cohort sampled during active COVID-19. DNA for the CDR3: TGCGCCAGCAGCCAAGAAGTCCCTGACAGGGGCTCACCCCTCCACTTT. Protein sequence: CASSQEVPDRGSPLHF.